This T cell receptor beta chain comes out of a study of shared clonotypes between healthy human individuals. Regarding the study as a whole: Memory subsets generally showed smaller estimated richness than naive subsets did. With a handful of donors compared, around 5% of naive CD4 clonotypes were shared. Lower generation probabilities were found for non-shared clonotypes than for those shared by all four donors.

Comment on this clone: Its antigen remains unidentified.

Germline V gene lookup returns CDR1 SGHRS and CDR2 YFSETQ. This CDR3 contains 16 residues. Between the trimmed V and J ends, which lost 2 bases and 0 bases, there was a span of 11 bases. TCRdb's table, derived via immunoSEQ multiplex PCR, lists solely in-frame clones and lacks some. Of fewer than 1.6 million clones listed, approximately 98.5% are singletons. The split of CD4+ cells yielded CD45RA+ naive and CD45RA-negative memory subsets. The sequencing sample was made of naive CD4+ T cells sorted from blood. Subset denoted: CD45RA+ positively selected. This clonotype was sampled from a man aged 25 to 40 in good health. The rearrangement joins TRBV5-1 to TRBJ1-4, with a tentative D call TRBD1 (5 bases). CDR3 residues: CASSLRQTTTNEKLFF. The DNA of the CDR3 is TGCGCCAGCAGCTTAAGACAGACGACAACTAATGAAAAACTGTTTTTT.